What follows is one T cell receptor beta chain and its context. The CDR3 spans 16 residues. The germline V gene has CDR1 LGHNA and CDR2 YNFKEQ. Trimming removed 1 base from V and 0 bases from J; junction bases left unmatched: 3. Splitting the CD4+ cells yielded a CD45RA+ naive subset and a CD45RA-negative memory subset. This sample is drawn from a study of shared clonotypes between healthy human individuals. Clones were sequenced by immunoSEQ multiplex PCR, and TCRdb holds only the in-frame ones, with some missing. The table lists hundreds of thousands of clones, about 96% of them singletons. The chain has TRBV4-2 and TRBJ2-1; 7 bases fit TRBD1. The receptor comes from a woman aged 30 to 39 in good health. The sequencing input was naive CD4+ T cells sorted from blood. Subset defined: CD45RA+ positively selected. CDR3 DNA sequence: TGTGCCAGCAGCCAAGCGACAGGGATCTCCTACAATGAGCAGTTCTTC. Protein: CASSQATGISYNEQFF.